The next 13 T cell receptor beta chains were all read from a single sample in a study of blood T cell repertoires in COVID-19. Here immunoSEQ multiplex PCR was the method, and the copy in TCRdb shows in-frame clones only, minus some. This repertoire shows about 150,000 clones, roughly 89% found once; its top ten account for roughly 3.9%. Sequencing was done on a sample of PBMCs or T cells enriched from blood (not recorded which). These receptors were taken from a man in his fifties who had recovered from COVID-19.

This chain links TRBV7-3 with TRBJ2-3; no firm D call. This CDR3 region has 12 residues. The germline gives CDR1 SGHTA, CDR2 FQGTGA. Trimming left V 4 bases short and J 2 bases short, with 4 bases between. In DNA form, the CDR3 reads TGTGCCAGCAGCTCCGTCACAGATACGCAGTATTTT. Its translation is CASSSVTDTQYF.

This clone has only one observation. The chain uses TRBV18 and TRBJ1-2; D may be TRBD1 (5 bases). V lost 3 bases to trimming and J lost 2 bases, with 16 bases between them. This CDR3 is 16 amino acids long. Germline V CDR1 and CDR2: KGHSH, LQKENI. CDR3 region: CASSPTTGPNNYGYTF. The CDR3 coding sequence is TGTGCCAGCTCACCGACCACAGGACCCAACAACTATGGCTACACCTTC.

Only one count was recorded for this clone. This rearrangement joins TRBV5-4 to TRBJ2-5, with D maybe TRBD1 (6 bases). The ends were cut back, 4 bases at V and 1 base at J, with 14 bases in the middle. The CDR3 totals 15 residues. Per germline, CDR1 SGHNT and CDR2 YYREEE (reference sequence). The CDR3 sequence is CASSPGDGTQETQYF. CDR3 nucleotides: TGTGCCAGCAGCCCAGGGGACGGAACCCAAGAGACCCAGTACTTC.

V usage is TRBV9 and J usage is TRBJ1-3; D gene ambiguous. V was trimmed by 0 bases and J by 4 bases, leaving 14 bases between them. CDR1 is SGDLS and CDR2 is YYNGEE in the germline V gene. This CDR3 is 16 amino acids long. The CDR3: CASSVARDLIGNTIYF. The CDR3 DNA is TGTGCCAGCAGCGTAGCCCGGGATTTAATAGGAAACACCATATATTTT.

This chain connects TRBV7-2 to TRBJ1-4; D is unclear. The CDR3 is made up of 13 amino acids. Germline values: CDR1 SGHTA, CDR2 FQGNSA. The germline V and J ends were trimmed by 4 bases and 4 bases, with 7 bases remaining between them. The CDR3 DNA follows: TGTGCCAGCAGCTCCCCGTATAATGAAAAACTGTTTTTT. Amino acid sequence: CASSSPYNEKLFF.

The CDR3 DNA is TGTGCCAGCAGCTTGGTATTGGGCATGGCGGGGGACACTGAAGCTTTCTTT. Its protein is CASSLVLGMAGDTEAFF. V is TRBV5-4 and J is TRBJ1-1; tentatively, D is TRBD1 (5 bases). This CDR3 has 17 residues. Trimming took off 0 bases at V and 3 bases at J, with 18 bases between the two ends. The germline CDR1 and CDR2 sequences are SGHNT and YYREEE (reference sequence).

This chain connects TRBV11-2 to TRBJ1-2; TRBD1 aligns across 9 bases. CDR1 is SGHAT, CDR2 FQNNGV, per germline. The CDR3 length is 14 residues. V lost 5 bases to trimming and J lost 4 bases; unmatched junction nucleotides: 5. Here the CDR3 DNA reads TGTGCCAGCAGCCCTAGACAGGGGGGCTATGGCTACACCTTC. Protein product: CASSPRQGGYGYTF.

The rearrangement uses TRBV4-1 and TRBJ1-4; 10 bases are a match to TRBD1. V shed 4 bases, J shed 0 bases, and the junction held 11 bases outside the gene matches. Germline V lookup: CDR1 MGHRA, CDR2 YSYEKL. The CDR3 is made up of 19 amino acids. The CDR3 here is CASSLHPGQGPSTNEKLFF. The DNA for the CDR3 is TGCGCCAGCAGCCTACACCCGGGACAGGGGCCTTCAACTAATGAAAAACTGTTTTTT.

The V gene is TRBV28, the J gene TRBJ1-1; D uncertain. The CDR3 spans 15 residues. V was cut by 3 bases and J by 4 bases, with 15 bases left in between. Per the germline V gene, CDR1 is MDHEN and CDR2 is SYDVKM. The CDR3 loop reads CASSLLAPGTTEAFF. In nucleotides, the CDR3 is TGTGCCAGCAGTTTGCTCGCCCCGGGAACCACTGAAGCTTTCTTT. Together with reference TRBV28 and TRBJ1-1, the CDR3 gives the full variable domain: DVKVTQSSRYLVKRTGEKVFLECVQDMDHENMFWYRQDPGLGLRLIYFSYDVKMKEKGDIPEGYSVSREKKERFSLILESASTNQTSMYLCASSLLAPGTTEAFFGQGTRLTVV.

This chain joins TRBV7-2 and TRBJ2-7; possible D gene TRBD2, 6 bases. Germline lookup yields CDR1 SGHTA and CDR2 FQGNSA. The CDR3 has 13 amino acids. Trimming left V 8 bases short and J 6 bases short, with 17 bases between. The CDR3 DNA reads TGTGCCAGCGCCCTCGGGAGCTTCGCCGAGCAGTACTTC. Translation: CASALGSFAEQYF.

The chain has TRBV11-1 and TRBJ1-6; tentatively, D is TRBD1 (5 bases). V lost 1 base, J lost 15 bases, and 10 bases lay in between. CDR3 length: 12 residues. Germline assignment: CDR1 SGHAT and CDR2 FQDESV (reference sequence). CDR3 protein: CASSLGVGHLHF. Here the CDR3 DNA reads TGTGCCAGCAGCTTAGGAGTGGGGCACCTCCACTTT.

The chain links TRBV4-1 to TRBJ2-7; 8 bases are a match to TRBD1. CDR1 and CDR2 (germline): MGHRA, YSYEKL. The CDR3 has 15 amino acids. V lost 0 bases and J lost 4; bases outside the gene matches: 5. As DNA, the CDR3 is TGCGCCAGCAGCCAAGATCGACAGGGGAAGTACGAGCAGTACTTC. Translating it yields CASSQDRQGKYEQYF.

The chain recombines TRBV5-1 with TRBJ1-5, with a tentative D call TRBD1 (5 bases). The CDR3 has 15 amino acids. CDR1 and CDR2 from the germline V gene are SGHRS and YFSETQ. The V and J ends lost 0 bases and 2 bases respectively, with 9 bases between them. The CDR3 loop is CASSLAGMGNQPQHF. The CDR3 DNA is TGCGCCAGCAGCTTGGCAGGGATGGGCAATCAGCCCCAGCATTTT.